The rows below give T cell receptor beta chains drawn from one sample of a study of T-cell reconstitution after alpha-beta-depleted transplantation in children. One entry per CDR3 protein results from TCRdb running MiXCR on the PCR reads. Of about 300,000 distinct CDR3 sequences in the sample, around 7.1% were seen once. The material was peripheral blood, obtained 360 days after TCRalphabeta/CD19-depleted stem cell transplant. Receptors were obtained from a female patient aged 2-10 years who had a stem cell transplant for Fanconi anemia, so the T cells may come from the graft donor. Both conserved end residues are part of each CDR3. Fields, in order: CDR3 DNA, CDR3 protein, clone size, V gene, D gene, J gene. D genes are given only for firm matches. Clone size, where shown, is once, few, many, or a class for clones that have expanded.

cdr3_nt: TGTGCCAGCAGTAAAGCGGTAGGGGTCCACGAGCAGTACTTC; cdr3_aa: CASSKAVGVHEQYF; clone_size: NA; v_call: TRBV2; d_call: NA; j_call: TRBJ2-7
cdr3_nt: TGTGCCAGCAGCTCCCAGGGGGGACGGGCAGATACGCAGTATTTT; cdr3_aa: CASSSQGGRADTQYF; clone_size: NA; v_call: TRBV7-6; d_call: NA; j_call: TRBJ2-3
cdr3_nt: TGTGCCAGCAGGGGACAGGGGTATGGCTACACCTTC; cdr3_aa: CASRGQGYGYTF; clone_size: many; v_call: TRBV28; d_call: TRBD1; j_call: TRBJ1-2
cdr3_nt: TGTGCCAGCTCTACATCCGGGACCTGGGAGCAGTTCTTC; cdr3_aa: CASSTSGTWEQFF; clone_size: many; v_call: TRBV4-2; d_call: NA; j_call: TRBJ2-1
cdr3_nt: TGCAGTGCTAGATTCAGGGGGGGACCCTATGGCTACACCTTC; cdr3_aa: CSARFRGGPYGYTF; clone_size: few; v_call: TRBV20-1; d_call: TRBD1; j_call: TRBJ1-2
cdr3_nt: TGCAGCGTTGGTACAGGGGCGGGCGAGGAGACCCAGTACTTC; cdr3_aa: CSVGTGAGEETQYF; clone_size: many; v_call: TRBV29-1; d_call: TRBD1; j_call: TRBJ2-5
cdr3_nt: TGCGCCAGCAGGGGGGCCGAAGGGGAGCCCCAGCATTTT; cdr3_aa: CASRGAEGEPQHF; clone_size: NA; v_call: TRBV5-1; d_call: NA; j_call: TRBJ1-5
cdr3_nt: TGTGCCAGCAGCCTGGGAAGCACAGAGACCCAGTACTTC; cdr3_aa: CASSLGSTETQYF; clone_size: NA; v_call: TRBV14; d_call: NA; j_call: TRBJ2-5
cdr3_nt: TGTGCCAGCAGTCCGGGACTCAAAGAGACCCAGTACTTC; cdr3_aa: CASSPGLKETQYF; clone_size: many; v_call: TRBV12-3/TRBV12-4; d_call: NA; j_call: TRBJ2-5
cdr3_nt: TGTGCCAGCAGTCCGTTGGGGGGCAACATGCGGGGCTACACCTTC; cdr3_aa: CASSPLGGNMRGYTF; clone_size: few; v_call: TRBV11-2; d_call: NA; j_call: TRBJ1-2
cdr3_nt: TGTGCCAGCAGCCCCCCTAGCGGGGGGGCCACAGATACGCAGTATTTT; cdr3_aa: CASSPPSGGATDTQYF; clone_size: NA; v_call: TRBV3-1; d_call: TRBD2; j_call: TRBJ2-3
cdr3_nt: TGCAGTGTAGGGGAGCAGGTCAATCAGCCCCAGCATTTT; cdr3_aa: CSVGEQVNQPQHF; clone_size: few; v_call: TRBV20-1; d_call: NA; j_call: TRBJ1-5
cdr3_nt: TGTGCCAGCAGCCTCTCACCCTGGGACAGATCCTATGGCTACACCTTC; cdr3_aa: CASSLSPWDRSYGYTF; clone_size: many; v_call: TRBV27; d_call: TRBD1; j_call: TRBJ1-2
cdr3_nt: TGTGCCATCAGGCAAGAGAACTCTGGAAACACCATATATTTT; cdr3_aa: CAIRQENSGNTIYF; clone_size: many; v_call: TRBV10-3; d_call: NA; j_call: TRBJ1-3
cdr3_nt: TGTGCCATCAGTTCCGGCAGGGGCGATAAAGAGACCCAGTACTTC; cdr3_aa: CAISSGRGDKETQYF; clone_size: NA; v_call: TRBV10-3; d_call: NA; j_call: TRBJ2-5
cdr3_nt: TGTGCCAGCATGGTCTCCGGGGAGCTGTTTTTT; cdr3_aa: CASMVSGELFF; clone_size: NA; v_call: TRBV6-6; d_call: NA; j_call: TRBJ2-2
cdr3_nt: TGCAGTGCTCCCGGACTCCGACTGTACGAGCAGTACTTC; cdr3_aa: CSAPGLRLYEQYF; clone_size: many; v_call: TRBV20-1; d_call: NA; j_call: TRBJ2-7
cdr3_nt: TGTGCCAGCAGCTTAGGTCATAGGGACTATGGCTACACCTTC; cdr3_aa: CASSLGHRDYGYTF; clone_size: few; v_call: TRBV7-8; d_call: NA; j_call: TRBJ1-2
cdr3_nt: TGTGCCAGCAGTCTGGGGACAGTCGAAGCTTTCTTT; cdr3_aa: CASSLGTVEAFF; clone_size: NA; v_call: TRBV28; d_call: TRBD1; j_call: TRBJ1-1
cdr3_nt: TGTGCCAGCAGCCCCCGGGGCAGCCTCATGAACACTGAAGCTTTCTTT; cdr3_aa: CASSPRGSLMNTEAFF; clone_size: few; v_call: TRBV7-9; d_call: NA; j_call: TRBJ1-1
cdr3_nt: TGTGCCAGCAGCTTGACCAGGGCTTCTAATGAAAAACTGTTTTTT; cdr3_aa: CASSLTRASNEKLFF; clone_size: NA; v_call: TRBV5-6; d_call: NA; j_call: TRBJ1-4
cdr3_nt: TGCGCCAGCACCATGACTTATGGGACGATCTATGGCTACACCTTC; cdr3_aa: CASTMTYGTIYGYTF; clone_size: many; v_call: TRBV4-3; d_call: NA; j_call: TRBJ1-2
cdr3_nt: TGCAGTGCTAGGCCAGCGGGGGGGACCGGGGAGCTGTTTTTT; cdr3_aa: CSARPAGGTGELFF; clone_size: few; v_call: TRBV20-1; d_call: TRBD2; j_call: TRBJ2-2
cdr3_nt: TGCGCCAGCAGCTGGACCCCCTCGCCCTCCTACGAGCAGTACTTC; cdr3_aa: CASSWTPSPSYEQYF; clone_size: many; v_call: TRBV5-1; d_call: NA; j_call: TRBJ2-7
cdr3_nt: TGTGCCAGCAGTTTCTCCTCCCGGGACTTCAATGAGCAGTTCTTC; cdr3_aa: CASSFSSRDFNEQFF; clone_size: many; v_call: TRBV28; d_call: NA; j_call: TRBJ2-1
cdr3_nt: TGTGCCATCCAAGGACCCAAGAGTGAAGCTTTCTTT; cdr3_aa: CAIQGPKSEAFF; clone_size: once; v_call: TRBV28; d_call: NA; j_call: TRBJ1-1
cdr3_nt: TGTGCCAGCTCACCTCGAGACAGAATCAACTATGGCTACACCTTC; cdr3_aa: CASSPRDRINYGYTF; clone_size: few; v_call: TRBV18; d_call: NA; j_call: TRBJ1-2
cdr3_nt: TGTGCCATCAGCCCGGGGCTAGCGGGGACCGGGGAGCTGTTTTTT; cdr3_aa: CAISPGLAGTGELFF; clone_size: NA; v_call: TRBV14; d_call: TRBD2; j_call: TRBJ2-2
cdr3_nt: TGTGCCAGCAGCTTTTATCGAGAGGTCCAGCAGTACTTC; cdr3_aa: CASSFYREVQQYF; clone_size: few; v_call: TRBV11-2; d_call: NA; j_call: TRBJ2-7
cdr3_nt: TGTGCCAGCAGATGGCCGGGGGTCTACGAGCAGTACTTC; cdr3_aa: CASRWPGVYEQYF; clone_size: few; v_call: TRBV28; d_call: NA; j_call: TRBJ2-7
cdr3_nt: TGCAGTGCTAGACGACAGCCCCCCGAGCAGTACTTC; cdr3_aa: CSARRQPPEQYF; clone_size: many; v_call: TRBV20-1; d_call: NA; j_call: TRBJ2-7
cdr3_nt: TGTGCCAGCAGTGAAGCGGACAGGAACTATGGCTACACCTTC; cdr3_aa: CASSEADRNYGYTF; clone_size: few; v_call: TRBV6-1; d_call: TRBD1; j_call: TRBJ1-2
cdr3_nt: TGCAGTGCTAGAGCACTGGGACAGGCAGACTATGGCTACACCTTC; cdr3_aa: CSARALGQADYGYTF; clone_size: many; v_call: TRBV20-1; d_call: TRBD1; j_call: TRBJ1-2
cdr3_nt: TGTGCCAGCAGCTTAGACGGGGGGAGAGATGGCTACACCTTC; cdr3_aa: CASSLDGGRDGYTF; clone_size: NA; v_call: TRBV7-8; d_call: NA; j_call: TRBJ1-2
cdr3_nt: TGTGCCAGCAGTGAATGGAATCGAGAGGATTTAACCGCTACCTATGGCTACACCTTC; cdr3_aa: CASSEWNREDLTATYGYTF; clone_size: few; v_call: TRBV25-1; d_call: NA; j_call: TRBJ1-2
cdr3_nt: TGTGCCAGCAGTTTCCGGACAGACACCGGGGAGCTGTTTTTT; cdr3_aa: CASSFRTDTGELFF; clone_size: many; v_call: TRBV12-3/TRBV12-4; d_call: NA; j_call: TRBJ2-2
cdr3_nt: TGTGCCAGCAGCCAAGAGGAGAGATATTACGAGCAGTACTTC; cdr3_aa: CASSQEERYYEQYF; clone_size: many; v_call: TRBV4-2; d_call: NA; j_call: TRBJ2-7
cdr3_nt: TGTGCTAGCAGCTACAGACAGCAAGAGACCCAGTACTTC; cdr3_aa: CASSYRQQETQYF; clone_size: NA; v_call: TRBV7-7; d_call: NA; j_call: TRBJ2-5